What follows are 31 T cell receptor beta chains derived from one specimen sequenced in a study of identical twins. One entry per CDR3 protein results from TCRdb running MiXCR on the 5' RACE reads. The sample gives approximately 890,000 distinct CDR3 sequences, approximately 13% of which show up once; roughly 1.5% is in the top ten. The same sample was also studied in work on yellow fever vaccine responses in identical twins.

The sample consisted of PBMCs. All receptors come from a woman between 18 and 30 years old in good health.

The chain employs TRBV7-8 and TRBJ2-7, with 11 bases fitting TRBD1. Germline-derived CDR1 and CDR2 are SGHVS and FQNEAQ. The CDR3 length is 15 residues. Trimming removed 0 bases from V and 4 bases from J; junction bases left unmatched: 2. In DNA form, the CDR3 reads TGTGCCAGCAGCTTAGCGGGGGACAGGGGGTACGAGCAGTACTTC. Translating it yields CASSLAGDRGYEQYF.

This clonotype appeared many times. This chain links TRBV25-1 with TRBJ1-2; tentative D call: TRBD1 (5 bases). The CDR3 contains 13 residues. The germline V and J ends were trimmed by 3 bases and 0 bases, with 5 bases remaining between them. Germline V CDR1 and CDR2: MGHDK, SYGVNS. The CDR3 coding sequence is TGTGCCAGCAGTGAGGGACCTAACTATGGCTACACCTTC. It is translated as CASSEGPNYGYTF.

This chain links TRBV9 with TRBJ2-7; D is unresolved. V lost 2 bases and J lost 2, with 11 bases in between. In germline, CDR1 is SGDLS, CDR2 YYNGEE. The CDR3 length is 14 residues. CDR3 region: CASSVQTQPYEQYV. CDR3 sequence (DNA): TGTGCCAGCAGCGTGCAGACACAACCCTACGAGCAGTACGTC.

The chain couples TRBV5-1 to TRBJ2-5, with 8 bases identical to TRBD1. The germline CDR1 and CDR2 sequences are SGHRS and YFSETQ. CDR3 length: 16 residues. J gave up 1 base and V 2 bases, and 7 bases lay outside the gene matches. The DNA of the CDR3 is TGCGCCAGCAGCTTTGGACAGGGTGGGACCCAAGAGACCCAGTACTTC. Encoded protein: CASSFGQGGTQETQYF.

The chain has TRBV5-1 and TRBJ2-5; no firm D call. Trimming removed 0 bases from V and 0 bases from J, with 15 bases in between. Germline V CDR1 and CDR2: SGHRS, YFSETQ. The length of the CDR3 is 17 residues. The CDR3 DNA reads as TGCGCCAGCAGCTTGGTTTCAGGTTCGGCAGACCAAGAGACCCAGTACTTC. It is translated as CASSLVSGSADQETQYF.

This clonotype was observed at least ten times. The CDR3 is CASSQVQGIYNEQFF. The CDR3 nucleotides read TGTGCCAGCAGCCAAGTTCAGGGGATCTACAATGAGCAGTTCTTC. The gene calls are TRBV14 and TRBJ2-1; TRBD1 is a possible D gene (6 bases). CDR3 size: 15 residues. V was cut by 1 base and J by 3 bases, with 10 bases left in between. From germline, CDR1 is SGHDN and CDR2 FVKESK. Looking up the rest from reference TRBV14 and TRBJ2-1 gives the full variable domain: EAGVTQFPSHSVIEKGQTVTLRCDPISGHDNLYWYRRVMGKEIKFLLHFVKESKQDESGMPNNRFLAERTGGTYSTLKVQPAELEDSGVYFCASSQVQGIYNEQFFGPGTRLTVL.

The gene calls are TRBV20-1 and TRBJ2-1, with TRBD2 matching over 11 bases. CDR1 DFQATT and CDR2 SNEGSKA come from the germline V gene (reference sequence). The J segment lost 8 bases and the V segment lost 5 bases, leaving 14 bases of the junction unmatched. The length of the CDR3 is 16 residues. The CDR3 here is CSARSGRAEFFDEQFF. In nucleotides, the CDR3 is TGCAGTGCTCGTAGCGGGAGGGCCGAGTTTTTCGATGAGCAGTTCTTC.

This clonotype was counted at least ten times. The CDR3 DNA is TGTGCCAGCAGCCGTCTGGGCGGGGGTACAGATACGCAGTATTTT. Translating it yields CASSRLGGGTDTQYF. The genes are TRBV7-8 and TRBJ2-3; 7 bases match TRBD2. This CDR3 is built from 15 residues. The germline CDR1 and CDR2 sequences are SGHVS and FQNEAQ. V dropped 5 bases and J dropped 3; count of bases not matched to a gene: 8.

This clonotype was observed a few times. V usage is TRBV11-3 and J usage is TRBJ1-1; no clear D. This CDR3 spans 15 amino acids. Trimming pared 1 base from V and 0 bases from J, leaving 9 bases between. Germline V gives CDR1 SGHNT, CDR2 YENEEA. CDR3: CASSLAGLMNTEAFF. The DNA of the CDR3 is TGTGCCAGCAGCTTAGCCGGACTGATGAACACTGAAGCTTTCTTT.

This clonotype came up a few times. This sequence joins TRBV20-1 and TRBJ1-2; 7 bases line up with TRBD1. V trimming: 7 bases; J trimming: 4 bases; junction bases outside the gene matches: 9. The CDR3 spans 13 residues. CDR1 DFQATT and CDR2 SNEGSKA come from the germline V gene (reference sequence). The CDR3 bases are TGCAGTGTACTGGTGGGACAGTCCTATGGCTACACCTTC. It translates to CSVLVGQSYGYTF.

This clonotype was recorded a few times. The V gene is TRBV24-1, the J gene TRBJ2-1; 9 nucleotides agree with TRBD2. V lost 2 bases and J lost 6; bases outside the gene matches: 13. CDR3 length: 18 amino acids. Germline V gives CDR1 KGHDR, CDR2 SFDVKD. CDR3 protein: CATSDSLGASGVRNEQFF. In DNA, the CDR3 is TGTGCCACCAGTGATTCCCTTGGTGCTAGCGGGGTCCGCAATGAGCAGTTCTTC.

The chain couples TRBV15 to TRBJ2-1, with TRBD2 matching over 7 bases. Germline V CDR1 and CDR2: LNHNV, YYDKDF (reference sequence). V trimming: 3 bases; J trimming: 9 bases; junction bases outside the gene matches: 2. The CDR3 runs to 12 residues. The CDR3 nucleotides read TGTGCCACCAGCAGTAGGGAGGGTGAGCAGTTCTTC. As protein: CATSSREGEQFF.

This clonotype was counted many times. The chain is built from TRBV5-1 and TRBJ2-3, with a possible D match to TRBD2 (6 bases). The germline V gene has CDR1 SGHRS and CDR2 YFSETQ. The CDR3 loop spans 15 amino acids. V gave up 3 bases and J gave up 0 bases, with 11 bases separating them. CDR3 bases: TGCGCCAGCAGCTGGTCCGGGACTAGCACAGATACGCAGTATTTT. Amino acids: CASSWSGTSTDTQYF.

The V call is TRBV4-1, the J call TRBJ2-1; either TRBD1 or TRBD2 may supply D (6 bases each). The CDR3 is 16 amino acids. Deletions cut 4 bases from V and 5 bases from J, with 18 bases between. Germline V gene lookup returns CDR1 MGHRA and CDR2 YSYEKL. The CDR3 here is CASSRGGGTKNNEQFF. The CDR3 bases are TGCGCCAGCAGCCGAGGAGGCGGGACAAAAAACAATGAGCAGTTCTTC.

In this sample, this clonotype turned up a few times. The genes are TRBV25-1 and TRBJ1-3, with D possibly matching TRBD1 (6 bases). CDR3 length: 17 amino acids. Per germline, CDR1 MGHDK and CDR2 SYGVNS. The V gene lost 3 bases and the J gene lost 0 bases, with 15 bases spanning the gap. This chain's CDR3 is CASSDPTGKSSGNTIYF. The CDR3 coding sequence is TGTGCCAGCAGTGACCCAACAGGGAAGAGCTCTGGAAACACCATATATTTT. Looking up the rest from reference TRBV25-1 and TRBJ1-3 gives the full variable domain: EADIYQTPRYLVIGTGKKITLECSQTMGHDKMYWYQQDPGMELHLIHYSYGVNSTEKGDLSSESTVSRIRTEHFPLTLESARPSHTSQYLCASSDPTGKSSGNTIYFGEGSWLTVV.

This clonotype has a handful of counts. The rearrangement joins TRBV9 to TRBJ2-1; 8 bases line up with TRBD1. V gave up 0 bases and J gave up 5 bases; unmatched junction bases: 7. This CDR3 comprises 16 residues. The germline V gene encodes CDR1 SGDLS and CDR2 YYNGEE. This chain's CDR3 is CASSVGDRGVNNEQFF. The CDR3 nucleotides are TGTGCCAGCAGCGTAGGTGACAGGGGAGTTAACAATGAGCAGTTCTTC.

This clonotype was seen more than once but under ten times. The chain joins TRBV3-1 to TRBJ2-1; D unclear. V shed 0 bases and J shed 0 bases, with 9 bases lying between them. The CDR3 has 16 amino acids. Germline CDR1 and CDR2: LGHDT and YNNKEL (reference sequence). CDR3 amino acids: CASSQDDESSYNEQFF. The CDR3 DNA sequence: TGTGCCAGCAGCCAAGATGATGAGAGCTCCTACAATGAGCAGTTCTTC.

This clonotype has at least ten counts. The chain joins TRBV5-1 to TRBJ2-1; unclear D gene. CDR3 size: 11 residues. CDR1 and CDR2 from the germline V gene are SGHRS and YFSETQ. The ends were cut back, 4 bases at V and 5 bases at J, with 4 bases in the middle. The CDR3 DNA is TGCGCCAGCAGCGACAACAATGAGCAGTTCTTC. This translates into CASSDNNEQFF.

This clonotype has a count of ten or more. This chain joins TRBV12-5 and TRBJ2-1, with TRBD2 matching over 8 bases. J was trimmed by 8 bases and V by 6 bases; bases with no gene match: 18. The CDR3 runs to 17 residues. Germline V gene data show CDR1 as LGHNT and CDR2 as FRNRAP. CDR3 sequence (DNA): TGTGCTAGTGGCCCTACATCGACTAGCGCTTTCTTCGATGAGCAGTTCTTC. It specifies CASGPTSTSAFFDEQFF. Filled out from reference TRBV12-5 and TRBJ2-1, the complete variable domain reads DARVTQTPRHKVTEMGQEVTMRCQPILGHNTVFWYRQTMMQGLELLAYFRNRAPLDDSGMPKDRFSAEMPDATLATLKIQPSEPRDSAVYFCASGPTSTSAFFDEQFFGPGTRLTVL.

This clonotype occurred a few times. The V call is TRBV12-3 or TRBV12-4, the J call TRBJ2-6; possible D gene TRBD1, 5 bases. CDR3 length equals 16 residues. Trimming shortened V by 3 bases and J by 0 bases, and 9 bases separated the two germline ends. The chain's CDR3 is CASSFLGRSGANVLTF. The CDR3 region has the DNA TGTGCCAGCAGTTTTTTGGGGCGCTCTGGGGCCAACGTCCTGACTTTC.

The chain combines TRBV12-3 or TRBV12-4 with TRBJ1-2, with D maybe TRBD1 (5 bases). CDR3 length: 12 residues. V was pared by 10 bases and J by 7 bases, with 16 bases between. Written as DNA, the CDR3 is TGTGCCACCTACCTCGGGGGAGGTGGCTACACCTTC. Translating it yields CATYLGGGGYTF.

This clonotype was recorded a few times. The chain combines TRBV7-9 with TRBJ2-1; TRBD2 matches 13 bases. CDR3 length: 16 residues. With V trimmed by 5 bases and J by 10 bases, 11 bases remained unmatched. In germline, CDR1 is SEHNR, CDR2 FQNEAQ (reference sequence). The CDR3 DNA is TGTGCCAGCAGCCAACCGGGACTAGCGGGGTCATCGGAGCAGTTCTTC. Protein sequence: CASSQPGLAGSSEQFF.

The chain joins TRBV24-1 to TRBJ2-7, with TRBD1 matching over 7 bases. The germline gives CDR1 KGHDR, CDR2 SFDVKD. With V trimmed by 5 bases and J by 5 bases, 8 bases remained unmatched. The CDR3 totals 14 residues. DNA of the CDR3: TGTGCCACCAGTGCTCCGGGACAGCTGAACGAGCAGTACTTC. Its translation is CATSAPGQLNEQYF.

This clonotype was seen a few times. This chain uses TRBV9 with TRBJ2-5; D might be TRBD2 (6 bases). The CDR3 consists of 13 residues. Trimming removed 7 bases at V and 5 bases at J, with 15 bases between. CDR1 is SGDLS and CDR2 is YYNGEE in the germline V gene. CDR3 loop: CASGSGDGETQYF. The CDR3 nucleotides read TGTGCCAGCGGGTCGGGGGATGGGGAGACCCAGTACTTC.

In this sample, this clonotype turned up a few times. This chain links TRBV28 with TRBJ1-2; 7 bases match TRBD1. The length of the CDR3 is 17 residues. Germline V CDR1 and CDR2: MDHEN, SYDVKM. The ends lost 1 base at V and 8 bases at J; junction bases unmatched: 16. CDR3 bases: TGTGCCAGCAGTTTATCCTCAATCGGACAGGCTTGGCGAGGCTACACCTTC. It translates to CASSLSSIGQAWRGYTF.

CDR3 nucleotide sequence: TGCGCCAGCAGCCCGGGAGCGGGGGGGGCCTTTAGCTCCTACAATGAGCAGTTCTTC. Residues: CASSPGAGGAFSSYNEQFF. V and J are TRBV5-1 and TRBJ2-1; 10 bases fit TRBD2. After removal of 4 bases from V and 0 bases from J, the junction contained 13 bases not matched to a gene. CDR1 is SGHRS, CDR2 YFSETQ, per germline. The CDR3 contains 19 residues.

The chain recombines TRBV11-3 with TRBJ2-7; no clear D. CDR3 length: 16 residues. V was cut by 1 base and J by 4 bases, with 17 bases left in between. Looked up from germline, CDR1 is SGHNT and CDR2 is YENEEA. The chain's CDR3 is CASSLVARATGYEQYF. The CDR3 nucleotides read TGTGCCAGCAGCTTAGTAGCCAGAGCAACTGGATACGAGCAGTACTTC.

In this sample, this clonotype turned up a few times. The chain employs TRBV12-3 or TRBV12-4 and TRBJ2-7; possible D gene TRBD2, 7 bases. V was shortened by 4 bases and J by 1 base, with 14 bases between the two germline ends. The CDR3 totals 15 residues. The CDR3 bases are TGTGCCAGCAGTTCAATGGGGGGGACATCCTACGAGCAGTACTTC. It codes for CASSSMGGTSYEQYF.

V is TRBV3-1 and J is TRBJ2-2; no clear D. V dropped 3 bases and J dropped 5 bases, with 16 bases sitting between them. The germline gives CDR1 LGHDT, CDR2 YNNKEL (reference sequence). The CDR3 covers 16 residues. The DNA of the CDR3 is TGTGCCAGCAGCCAGACGGCTCTCCTGGGGACCGGGGAGCTGTTTTTT. It encodes CASSQTALLGTGELFF. Supplemented by reference TRBV3-1 and TRBJ2-2, the full variable domain reads DTAVSQTPKYLVTQMGNDKSIKCEQNLGHDTMYWYKQDSKKFLKIMFSYNNKELIINETVPNRFSPKSPDKAHLNLHINSLELGDSAVYFCASSQTALLGTGELFFGEGSRLTVL.

This clonotype was detected ten times or more. V and J are TRBV28 and TRBJ1-5; D unclear. The CDR3 extends over 13 amino acids. The V and J ends lost 4 bases and 3 bases respectively, with 7 bases between them. Per the germline V gene, CDR1 is MDHEN and CDR2 is SYDVKM. The CDR3 protein is CASSSGFNQPQHF. CDR3 nucleotide sequence: TGTGCCAGCAGTTCAGGTTTCAATCAGCCCCAGCATTTT.

This clonotype was seen many times. The chain joins TRBV20-1 to TRBJ2-7; TRBD1 or TRBD2 may be the D gene (6 bases each). In germline, CDR1 is DFQATT, CDR2 SNEGSKA (reference sequence). Trimming removed 3 bases from V and 7 bases from J, with 16 bases in between. The CDR3 spans 13 residues. The DNA of the CDR3 is TGCAGTGCTAGTGGTCTGGGGGGCGGAGAGCAGTACGTC. It codes for CSASGLGGGEQYV.